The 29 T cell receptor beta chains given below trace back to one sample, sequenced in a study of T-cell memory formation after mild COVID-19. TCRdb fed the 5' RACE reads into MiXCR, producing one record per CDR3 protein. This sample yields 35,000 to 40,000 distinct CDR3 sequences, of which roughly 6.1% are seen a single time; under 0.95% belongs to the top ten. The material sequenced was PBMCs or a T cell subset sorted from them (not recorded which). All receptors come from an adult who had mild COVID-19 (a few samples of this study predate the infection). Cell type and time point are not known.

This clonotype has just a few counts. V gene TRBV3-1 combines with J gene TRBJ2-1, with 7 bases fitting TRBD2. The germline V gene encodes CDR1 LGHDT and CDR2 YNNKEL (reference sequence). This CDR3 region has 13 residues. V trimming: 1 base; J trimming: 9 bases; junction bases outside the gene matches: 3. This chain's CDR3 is CASSQAGGFEQFF. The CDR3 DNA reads TGTGCCAGCAGCCAAGCGGGGGGATTTGAGCAGTTCTTC.

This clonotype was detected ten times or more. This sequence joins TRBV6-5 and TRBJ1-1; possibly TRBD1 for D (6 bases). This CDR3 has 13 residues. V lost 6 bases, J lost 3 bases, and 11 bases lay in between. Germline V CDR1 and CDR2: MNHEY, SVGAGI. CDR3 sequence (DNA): TGTGCCAGCAGGAATACAGGGTACACTGAAGCTTTCTTT. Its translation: CASRNTGYTEAFF.

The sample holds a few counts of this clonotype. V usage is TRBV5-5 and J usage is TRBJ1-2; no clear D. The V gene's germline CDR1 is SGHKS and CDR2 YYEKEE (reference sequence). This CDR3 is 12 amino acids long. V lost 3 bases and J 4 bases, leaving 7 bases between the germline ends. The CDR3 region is CASSSVFYGYTF. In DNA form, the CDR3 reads TGTGCCAGCAGCTCCGTTTTCTATGGCTACACCTTC.

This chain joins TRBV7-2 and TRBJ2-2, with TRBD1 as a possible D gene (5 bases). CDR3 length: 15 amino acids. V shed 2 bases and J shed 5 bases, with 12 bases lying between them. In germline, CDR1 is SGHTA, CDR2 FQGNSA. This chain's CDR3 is CASSLLQGRTGELFF. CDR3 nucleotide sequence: TGTGCCAGCAGCTTATTGCAGGGCAGGACCGGGGAGCTGTTTTTT.

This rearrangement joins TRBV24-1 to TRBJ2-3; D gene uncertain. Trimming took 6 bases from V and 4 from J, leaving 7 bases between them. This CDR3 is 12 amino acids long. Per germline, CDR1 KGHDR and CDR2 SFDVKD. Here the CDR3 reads CATSTWADTQYF. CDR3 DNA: TGTGCCACCAGTACTTGGGCAGATACGCAGTATTTT.

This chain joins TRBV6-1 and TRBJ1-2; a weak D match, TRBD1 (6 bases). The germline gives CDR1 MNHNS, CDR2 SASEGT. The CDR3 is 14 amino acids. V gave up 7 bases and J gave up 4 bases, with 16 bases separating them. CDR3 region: CASNDAGETYGYTF. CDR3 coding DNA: TGTGCCAGCAATGATGCAGGGGAGACCTATGGCTACACCTTC.

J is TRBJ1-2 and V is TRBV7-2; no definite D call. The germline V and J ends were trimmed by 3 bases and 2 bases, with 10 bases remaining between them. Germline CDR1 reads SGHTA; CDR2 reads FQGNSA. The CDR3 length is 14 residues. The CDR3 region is CASSFFGRNYGYTF. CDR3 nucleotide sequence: TGTGCCAGCAGCTTTTTCGGCAGGAACTATGGCTACACCTTC.

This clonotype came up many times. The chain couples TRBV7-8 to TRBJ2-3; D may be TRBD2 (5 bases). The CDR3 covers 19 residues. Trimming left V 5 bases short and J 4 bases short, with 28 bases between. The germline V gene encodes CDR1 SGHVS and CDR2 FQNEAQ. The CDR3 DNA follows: TGTGCCAGCAGCGCTGATATTCCTCGTTTTGGTTTCGGGGCAGATACGCAGTATTTT. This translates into CASSADIPRFGFGADTQYF.

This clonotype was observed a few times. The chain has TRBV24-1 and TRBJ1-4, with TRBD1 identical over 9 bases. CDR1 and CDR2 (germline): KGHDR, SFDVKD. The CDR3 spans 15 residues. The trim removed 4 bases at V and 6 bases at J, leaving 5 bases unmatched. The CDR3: CATSDPNRGHEKLFF. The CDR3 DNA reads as TGTGCCACCAGTGACCCGAACAGGGGGCATGAAAAACTGTTTTTT.

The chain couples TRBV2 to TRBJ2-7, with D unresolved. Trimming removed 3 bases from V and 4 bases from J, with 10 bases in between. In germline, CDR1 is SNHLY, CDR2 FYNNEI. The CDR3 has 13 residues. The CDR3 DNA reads TGTGCCAGCAGTGACGTACAGTCATACGAGCAGTACTTC. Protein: CASSDVQSYEQYF.

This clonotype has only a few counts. As DNA, the CDR3 is TGTGCCAGCAAGACCGGGACTTATGGCTACACCTTC. This gives the protein CASKTGTYGYTF. This sequence joins TRBV6-5 and TRBJ1-2; a possible D gene is TRBD1 (5 bases). V was pared by 7 bases and J by 5 bases, with 11 bases between. Germline CDR1 and CDR2: MNHEY and SVGAGI. The CDR3 is 12 amino acids.

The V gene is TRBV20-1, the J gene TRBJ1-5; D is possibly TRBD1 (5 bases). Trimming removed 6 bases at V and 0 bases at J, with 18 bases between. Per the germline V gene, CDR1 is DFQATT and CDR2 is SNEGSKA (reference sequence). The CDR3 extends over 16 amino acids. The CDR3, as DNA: TGCAGTGCCCCCAGGGAGGGGTCATATAGCAATCAGCCCCAGCATTTT. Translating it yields CSAPREGSYSNQPQHF.

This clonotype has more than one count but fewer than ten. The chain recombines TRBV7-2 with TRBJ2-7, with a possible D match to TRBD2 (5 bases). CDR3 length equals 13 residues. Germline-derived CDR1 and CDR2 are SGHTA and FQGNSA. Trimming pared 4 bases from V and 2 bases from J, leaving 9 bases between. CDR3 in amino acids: CASSSRATYEQYF. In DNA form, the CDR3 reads TGTGCCAGCAGCTCGAGGGCCACCTACGAGCAGTACTTC.

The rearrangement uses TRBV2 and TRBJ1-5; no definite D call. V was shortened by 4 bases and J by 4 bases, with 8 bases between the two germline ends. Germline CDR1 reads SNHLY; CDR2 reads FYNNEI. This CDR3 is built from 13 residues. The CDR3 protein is CASSGETNQPQHF. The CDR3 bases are TGTGCCAGCAGTGGAGAAACGAATCAGCCCCAGCATTTT.

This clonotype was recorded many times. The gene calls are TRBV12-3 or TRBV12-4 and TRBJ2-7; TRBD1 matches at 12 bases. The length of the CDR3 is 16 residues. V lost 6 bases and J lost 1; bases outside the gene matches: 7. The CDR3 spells CASRRGTGGISYEQYF. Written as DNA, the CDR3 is TGTGCCAGCAGGCGTGGGACAGGGGGCATTTCCTACGAGCAGTACTTC.

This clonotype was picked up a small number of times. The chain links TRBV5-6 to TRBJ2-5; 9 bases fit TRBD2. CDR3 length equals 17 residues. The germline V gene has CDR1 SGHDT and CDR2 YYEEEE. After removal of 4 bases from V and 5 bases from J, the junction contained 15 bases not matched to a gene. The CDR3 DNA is TGTGCCAGCAGCGCCGACCGCCGAGTAGCGGGGGTGGAGACCCAGTACTTC. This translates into CASSADRRVAGVETQYF. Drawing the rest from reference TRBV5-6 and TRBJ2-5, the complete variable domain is DAGVTQSPTHLIKTRGQQVTLRCSPKSGHDTVSWYQQALGQGPQFIFQYYEEEERQRGNFPDRFSGHQFPNYSSELNVNALLLGDSALYLCASSADRRVAGVETQYFGPGTRLLVL.

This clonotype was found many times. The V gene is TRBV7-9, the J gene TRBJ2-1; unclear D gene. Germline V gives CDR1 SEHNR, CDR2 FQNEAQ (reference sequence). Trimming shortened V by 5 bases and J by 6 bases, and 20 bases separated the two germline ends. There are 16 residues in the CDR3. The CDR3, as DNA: TGTGCCAGCAGCCAGGTGATCTCTCTCTCCCCCAATGAGCAGTTCTTC. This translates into CASSQVISLSPNEQFF. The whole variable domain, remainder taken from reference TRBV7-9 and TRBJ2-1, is DTGVSQNPRHKITKRGQNVTFRCDPISEHNRLYWYRQTLGQGPEFLTYFQNEAQLEKSRLLSDRFSAERPKGSFSTLEIQRTEQGDSAMYLCASSQVISLSPNEQFFGPGTRLTVL.

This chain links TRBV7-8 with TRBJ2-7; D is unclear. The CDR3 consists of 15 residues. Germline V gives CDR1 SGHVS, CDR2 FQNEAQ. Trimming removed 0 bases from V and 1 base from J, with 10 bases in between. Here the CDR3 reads CASSLARLPSYEQYF. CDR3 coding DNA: TGTGCCAGCAGCTTAGCGAGGCTCCCGTCCTACGAGCAGTACTTC.

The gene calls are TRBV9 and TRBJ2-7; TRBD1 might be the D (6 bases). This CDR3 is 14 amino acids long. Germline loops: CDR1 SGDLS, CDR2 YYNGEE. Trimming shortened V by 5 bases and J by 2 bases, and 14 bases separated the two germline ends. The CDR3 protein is CASSGDTEAYEQYF. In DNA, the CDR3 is TGTGCCAGCAGTGGGGACACAGAAGCCTACGAGCAGTACTTC. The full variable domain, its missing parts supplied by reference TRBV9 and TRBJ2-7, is DSGVTQTPKHLITATGQRVTLRCSPRSGDLSVYWYQQSLDQGLQFLIQYYNGEERAKGNILERFSAQQFPDLHSELNLSSLELGDSALYFCASSGDTEAYEQYFGPGTRLTVT.

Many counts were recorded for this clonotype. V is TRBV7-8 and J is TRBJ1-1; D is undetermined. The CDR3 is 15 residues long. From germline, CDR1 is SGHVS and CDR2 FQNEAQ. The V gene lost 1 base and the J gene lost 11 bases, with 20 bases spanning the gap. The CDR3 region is CASSLEVRVDVRAFF. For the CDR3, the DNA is TGTGCCAGCAGCTTAGAAGTTCGGGTAGACGTTAGGGCTTTCTTT.

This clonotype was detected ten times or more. The CDR3 is CASSRTSGYYNEQFF. In DNA, the CDR3 is TGTGCCAGCAGCCGGACTAGCGGATACTACAATGAGCAGTTCTTC. The chain uses TRBV7-6 and TRBJ2-1; 10 bases fit TRBD2. The CDR3 loop spans 15 amino acids. Germline values: CDR1 SGHVS, CDR2 FNYEAQ. Losses at the gene ends were 5 bases for V and 3 bases for J; bases not matched to a gene: 4.

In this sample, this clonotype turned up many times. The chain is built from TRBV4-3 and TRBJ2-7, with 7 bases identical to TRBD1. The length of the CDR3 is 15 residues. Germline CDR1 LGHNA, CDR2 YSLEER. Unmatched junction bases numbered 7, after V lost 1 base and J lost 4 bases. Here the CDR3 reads CASSQASGQAYEQYF. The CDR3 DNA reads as TGCGCCAGCAGCCAAGCCTCTGGACAGGCGTACGAGCAGTACTTC.

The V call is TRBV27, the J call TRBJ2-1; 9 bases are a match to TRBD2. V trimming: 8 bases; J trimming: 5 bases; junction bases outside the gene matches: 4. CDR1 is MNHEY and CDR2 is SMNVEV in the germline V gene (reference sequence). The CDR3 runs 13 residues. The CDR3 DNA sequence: TGTGCCAGCTCCTCTAGCGGGGACAATGAGCAGTTCTTC. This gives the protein CASSSSGDNEQFF.

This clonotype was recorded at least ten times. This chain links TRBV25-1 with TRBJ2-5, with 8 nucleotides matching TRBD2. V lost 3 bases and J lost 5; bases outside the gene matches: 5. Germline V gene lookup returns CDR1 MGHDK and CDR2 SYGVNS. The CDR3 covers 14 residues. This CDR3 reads CASSDFAGGETQYF. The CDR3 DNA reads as TGTGCCAGCAGTGACTTCGCGGGGGGCGAGACCCAGTACTTC.

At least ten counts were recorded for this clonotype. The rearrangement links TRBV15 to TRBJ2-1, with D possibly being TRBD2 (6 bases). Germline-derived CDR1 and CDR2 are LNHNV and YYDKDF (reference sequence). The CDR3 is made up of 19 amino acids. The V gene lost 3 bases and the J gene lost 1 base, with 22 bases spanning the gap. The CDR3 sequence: CATSRRPPQGLTSYNEQFF. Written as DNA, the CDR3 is TGTGCCACCAGCAGGCGCCCGCCCCAGGGACTGACATCCTACAATGAGCAGTTCTTC.

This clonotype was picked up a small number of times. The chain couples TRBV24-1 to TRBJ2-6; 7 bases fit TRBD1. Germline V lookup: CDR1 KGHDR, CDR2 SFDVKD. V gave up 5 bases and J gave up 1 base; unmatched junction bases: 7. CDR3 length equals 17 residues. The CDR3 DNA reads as TGTGCCACCAGTGCCCCCGGACAGGCGTCTGGGGCCAACGTCCTGACTTTC. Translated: CATSAPGQASGANVLTF.

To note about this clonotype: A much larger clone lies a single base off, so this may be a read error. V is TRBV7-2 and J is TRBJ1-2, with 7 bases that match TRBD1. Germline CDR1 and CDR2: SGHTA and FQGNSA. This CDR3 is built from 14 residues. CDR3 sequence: CAISLETGNRGYTF. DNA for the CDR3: TGTGCCATCAGCTTAGAGACAGGGAACCGTGGCTACACCTTC.

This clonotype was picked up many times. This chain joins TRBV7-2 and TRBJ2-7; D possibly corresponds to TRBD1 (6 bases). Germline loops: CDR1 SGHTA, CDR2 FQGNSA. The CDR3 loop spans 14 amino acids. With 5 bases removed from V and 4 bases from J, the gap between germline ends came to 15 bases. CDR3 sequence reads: CASSHKTGMYEQYF. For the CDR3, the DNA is TGTGCCAGCAGCCATAAGACAGGCATGTACGAGCAGTACTTC.

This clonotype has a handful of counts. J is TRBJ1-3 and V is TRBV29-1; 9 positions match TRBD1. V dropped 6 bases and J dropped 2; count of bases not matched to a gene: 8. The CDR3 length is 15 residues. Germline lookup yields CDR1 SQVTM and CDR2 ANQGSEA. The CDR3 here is CSVGSGTGTGNTIYF. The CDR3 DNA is TGCAGCGTAGGATCCGGGACAGGGACTGGAAACACCATATATTTT.